The entry below describes one T cell receptor beta chain. Its antigen remains unknown. These data belong to a study of T cells in tumors after PD-1 blockade. Whole-study results and caveats: Approximately 41% of tumor TCR clonotypes were also found in blood.

The assay was immunoSEQ multiplex PCR, and TCRdb's table has in-frame clones only and misses some. This sample yields approximately 60,000 clones, of which over 65% are seen a single time; approximately 4.5% belongs to the top ten. This CDR3 has 11 amino acids. V was shortened by 7 bases and J by 5 bases, with 10 bases between the two germline ends. Germline CDR1 and CDR2: SQVTM and ANQGSEA. V is TRBV29-1 and J is TRBJ2-3, with no clear D. Here the sequenced sample was PBMCs, taken after anti-PD-1 treatment. The source is a human donor with basal cell carcinoma. The CDR3, as DNA: TGCAGCGACGAACAGCGAGATACGCAGTATTTT. It translates to CSDEQRDTQYF.